The source of this TCR beta chain is a study of shared clonotypes between healthy human individuals (TCRdb year 2020). In terms of the full investigation: Three men and two women, aged 18 to 49 years, made up the cohort. Each donor's leukapheresis produced roughly between roughly 0.94 and 9.5 billion PBMCs. To estimate repertoire size and how much clonotype sharing occurs between individuals, the study deeply sequenced the blood TCR repertoires of about five healthy adults. Different laboratories and diverse techniques were used to prepare libraries and sequence TCR repertoires, to increase sequencing depth and limit assay-specific biases.

Inclusive of the bounding cysteine and phenylalanine, the CDR3 is 14 residues long. The CDR3 DNA has 42 bases and is translated from base 1. Germline trimming: 10 bases from V, 1 base from J; junction bases outside gene matches: 5. CDR1 MNHEY and CDR2 SMNVEV are derived from the germline V gene (reference sequence). Donors were healthy HIV-negative adults with no recently reported acute infections or vaccinations. All donors were Caucasian adults living in Nashville, Tennessee, USA. For unsorted samples, roughly 91 million PBMCs were counted, and genomic DNA was extracted using the QIAamp DNA Blood Mini kit. Blood was collected by leukapheresis, and PBMCs were isolated by Ficoll-Histopaque density gradient centrifugation and then cryopreserved in liquid nitrogen vapor phase. Using the deep immunoSEQ assay, multiplex PCR amplified TCR CDR3 regions from genomic DNA. For each cell subset, the extracted genomic DNA was distributed evenly across all wells of several immunoSEQ 96-well plates, and each plate served as one replicate. Each replicate PCR for unsorted PBMC received approximately 300 ng genomic DNA, equal to approximately 30,000 T cell genomes. Unsorted PBMC genomic DNA was sequenced across ten immunoSEQ deep assay plates. Purified libraries were measured with a Qubit 3.0 fluorometer, size-checked on a Bioanalyzer 2100, and measured again with the KAPA Library Quantification kit. Each immunoSEQ 96-well plate was sequenced on its own single-read 150-cycle Illumina NextSeq 550 flow cell. In the authors' own workflow: The immunoSEQ output contained only junctional sequences without quality scores, so filtering could not match that applied to full-length reads. To assign V/J genes and CDR3, sequences were annotated against IMGT germline references using PyIR, a Python wrapper for IgBLAST v1.9. Reads with weak V/J assignments (E-value above 1e-6), missing CDR3, stop codons, out-of-frame junctions, or ambiguous translated residues were removed. V3J clonotypes were defined as sequences sharing the same inferred V gene, J gene, and CDR3 amino acid sequence. The percentage overlap between two repertoires was calculated by dividing the number of shared unique clonotypes by the size of the smaller repertoire. RTK rarefaction, the Chao1 estimator, and Recon v2.1 estimates of unobserved clonotypes were used to assess repertoire richness. TCRdb's version of the immuneACCESS table is confined to in-frame rearrangements and falls short of the full clone set. An unresolved V gene accounts for under half of the shortfall where checked; the remainder is of unknown origin. V and J calls and clone size are those listed in that table; D and trimming were worked out from the DNA. The sample profile shows approximately 460,000 clones; roughly three quarters of them were found once. 12% of the sample is taken by the ten largest.

Results and caveats for the whole study, not just this receptor: Because the study included a small number of donors, the genetic and exposure-history diversity represented was limited. Sampling was restricted to blood, and TCR repertoires in tissues likely differ from the TCR repertoires found in blood. Based on pairwise subsampling, the degree of clonotype sharing among donors was expected to be affected by sequencing depth.

As regards this clone: The antigen it recognizes is unknown. Per-base qualities were not stored, and no clone one base away is much larger.

The sequence is built from TRBV27 and TRBJ2-2; the central 8 bases match TRBD2. This TCR was recovered from a woman aged 40-49 years in good health. Some clones in this sample may be carry-over from other donors' samples. Sequenced material: PBMCs. The CDR3 amino acid sequence is: CATRSGRNTGELFF. The DNA sequence follows: TGTGCCACCCGAAGCGGGAGGAACACCGGGGAGCTGTTTTTT.